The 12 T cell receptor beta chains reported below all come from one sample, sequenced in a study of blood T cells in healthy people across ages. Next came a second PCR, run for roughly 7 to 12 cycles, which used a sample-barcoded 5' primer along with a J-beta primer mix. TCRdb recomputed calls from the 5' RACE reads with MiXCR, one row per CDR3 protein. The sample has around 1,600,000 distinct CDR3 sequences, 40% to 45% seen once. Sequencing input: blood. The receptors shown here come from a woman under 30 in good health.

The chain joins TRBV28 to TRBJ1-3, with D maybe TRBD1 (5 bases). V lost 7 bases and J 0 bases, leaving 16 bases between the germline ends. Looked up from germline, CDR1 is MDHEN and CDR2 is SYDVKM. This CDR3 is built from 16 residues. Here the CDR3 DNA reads TGTGCCAGCACCCACGGGGCCCCTTACTCTGGAAACACCATATATTTT. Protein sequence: CASTHGAPYSGNTIYF.

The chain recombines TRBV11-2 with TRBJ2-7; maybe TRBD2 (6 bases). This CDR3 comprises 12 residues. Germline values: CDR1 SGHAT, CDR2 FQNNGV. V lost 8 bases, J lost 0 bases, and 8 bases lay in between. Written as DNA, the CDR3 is TGTGCCAGCGGGGGGAACTCCTACGAGCAGTACTTC. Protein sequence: CASGGNSYEQYF. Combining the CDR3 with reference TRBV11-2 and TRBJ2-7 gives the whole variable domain EAGVAQSPRYKIIEKRQSVAFWCNPISGHATLYWYQQILGQGPKLLIQFQNNGVVDDSQLPKDRFSAERLKGVDSTLKIQPAKLEDSAVYLCASGGNSYEQYFGPGTRLTVT.

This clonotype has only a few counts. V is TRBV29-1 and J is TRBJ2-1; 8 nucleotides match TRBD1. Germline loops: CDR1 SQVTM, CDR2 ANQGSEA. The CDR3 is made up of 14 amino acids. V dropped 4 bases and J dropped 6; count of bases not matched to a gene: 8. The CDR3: CSVVRTGIFNEQFF. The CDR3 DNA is TGCAGCGTTGTTAGGACAGGGATTTTCAATGAGCAGTTCTTC.

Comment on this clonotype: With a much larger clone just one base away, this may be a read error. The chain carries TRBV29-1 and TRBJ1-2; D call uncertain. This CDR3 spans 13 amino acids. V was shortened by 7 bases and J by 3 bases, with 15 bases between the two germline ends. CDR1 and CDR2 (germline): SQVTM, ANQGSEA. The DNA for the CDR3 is TGCAGCGGAGCCCCGGGCACCTACTATGGCTACACCTTC. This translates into CSGAPGTYYGYTF.

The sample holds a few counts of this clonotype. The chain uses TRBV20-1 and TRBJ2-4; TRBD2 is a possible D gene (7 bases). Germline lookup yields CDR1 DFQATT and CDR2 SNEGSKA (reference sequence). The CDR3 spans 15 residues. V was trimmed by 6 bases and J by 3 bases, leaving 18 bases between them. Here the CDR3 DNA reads TGCAGTGCAACCACGTACAGGGAGGGCAAAAACATTCAGTACTTC. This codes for CSATTYREGKNIQYF.

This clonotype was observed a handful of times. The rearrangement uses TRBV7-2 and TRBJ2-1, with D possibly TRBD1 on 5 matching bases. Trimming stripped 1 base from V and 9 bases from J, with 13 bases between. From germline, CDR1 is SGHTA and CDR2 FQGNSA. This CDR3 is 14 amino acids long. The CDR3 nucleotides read TGTGCCAGCAGCTTAGTAACCGGGCAGGGTGAGCAGTTCTTC. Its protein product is CASSLVTGQGEQFF.

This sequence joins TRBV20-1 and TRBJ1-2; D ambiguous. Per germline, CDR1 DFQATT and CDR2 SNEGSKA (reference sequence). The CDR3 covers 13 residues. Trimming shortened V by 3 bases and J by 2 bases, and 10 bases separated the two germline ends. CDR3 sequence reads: CSASNSQNYGYTF. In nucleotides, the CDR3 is TGCAGTGCTAGTAACTCCCAGAACTATGGCTACACCTTC.

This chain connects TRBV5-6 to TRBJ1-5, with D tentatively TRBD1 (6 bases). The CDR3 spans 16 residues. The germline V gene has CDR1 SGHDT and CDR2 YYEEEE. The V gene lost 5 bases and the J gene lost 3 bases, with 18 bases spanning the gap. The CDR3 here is CASSLQGPVLNQPQHF. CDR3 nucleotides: TGTGCCAGCAGTTTACAGGGCCCGGTCCTCAATCAGCCCCAGCATTTT.

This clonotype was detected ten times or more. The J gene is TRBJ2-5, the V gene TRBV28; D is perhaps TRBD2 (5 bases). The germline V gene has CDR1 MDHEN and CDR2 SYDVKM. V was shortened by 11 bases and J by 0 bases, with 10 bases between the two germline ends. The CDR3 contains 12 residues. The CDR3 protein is CAVRGYQETQYF. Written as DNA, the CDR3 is TGTGCCGTGCGCGGGTACCAAGAGACCCAGTACTTC.

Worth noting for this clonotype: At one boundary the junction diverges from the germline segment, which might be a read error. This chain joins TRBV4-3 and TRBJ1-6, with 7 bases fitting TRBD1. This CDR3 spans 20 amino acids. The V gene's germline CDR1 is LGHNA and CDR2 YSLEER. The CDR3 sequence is CASSQDRRQGLSSYNSPLHF. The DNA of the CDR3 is TGCGCCAGCAGCCAAGACCGAAGACAGGGATTGAGCTCCTATAATTCGCCCCTCCACTTT.

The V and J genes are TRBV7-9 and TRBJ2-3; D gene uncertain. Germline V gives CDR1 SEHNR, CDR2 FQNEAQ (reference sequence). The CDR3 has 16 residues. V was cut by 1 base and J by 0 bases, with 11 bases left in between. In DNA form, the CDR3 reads TGTGCCAGCAGCTTAGTAGCTAGGCTAAGCACAGATACGCAGTATTTT. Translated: CASSLVARLSTDTQYF.

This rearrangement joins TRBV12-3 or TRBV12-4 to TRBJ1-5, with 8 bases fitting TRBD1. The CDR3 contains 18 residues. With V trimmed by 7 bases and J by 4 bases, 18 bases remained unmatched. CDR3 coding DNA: TGTGCCAGCACCCTCAGGGGGCAAGGACAGTTTTCGAATCAGCCCCAGCATTTT. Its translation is CASTLRGQGQFSNQPQHF.